This T cell receptor beta chain was documented in a study of OX40 agonist ivuxolimab in advanced cancers. Study-level points and caveats: Clonal expansion in partial responders at 0.1-3.0 mg/kg ranked among the lowest. Certain nonresponding patients likewise had low normalized T-cell clonal expansion. In general, CD8+ T cells held more expanded clones than CD4+ did, on average.

Points on this clone: Its antigen remains unknown.

Anyone with autoimmune disease history or systemic immunosuppression was excluded. Clones were read by immunoSEQ multiplex PCR, and TCRdb kept only the in-frame ones, dropping some. Of 98,000 or so clones in the sample, approximately 89% are singletons; the top ten hold 0.33%. Per the germline V gene, CDR1 is SGHRS and CDR2 is YFSETQ. The CDR3 sequence is 15 residues long. Trimming took 0 bases from V and 7 from J, leaving 13 bases between them. The rearrangement links TRBV5-1 to TRBJ2-2; D not certain. Material: CD4+ or CD8+ T cells sorted from blood, obtained in a trial of the OX40 agonist ivuxolimab. This receptor was obtained from an adult with an advanced solid tumor such as melanoma, head and neck, liver or kidney cancer. The CDR3 nucleotides read TGCGCCAGCAGCTTGGATTTCAGGCCGTTCGGGGAGCTGTTTTTT. Its protein product is CASSLDFRPFGELFF.